The 23 T cell receptor beta chains below come from one sample, sequenced in a study of glioma-infiltrating T cells. Using RNA template, CDR3s of TCR alpha and beta were amplified with iRepertoire arm-PCR. One entry per CDR3 protein results from TCRdb running MiXCR on the multiplex PCR reads. Here the sample spans approximately 120,000 distinct CDR3 sequences, roughly 24% being singletons. Specimen: glioma tissue, nonneoplastic brain tissue, or PBMCs (not recorded which). These receptor sequences come from a human donor with low-grade glioma or glioblastoma, undergoing nonglioma brain surgery, or in good health (not recorded which).

This clonotype was seen at least ten times. The chain recombines TRBV18 with TRBJ2-1, with D perhaps matching TRBD1 (6 bases). Germline V lookup: CDR1 KGHSH, CDR2 LQKENI. The CDR3 extends over 15 amino acids. The germline V and J ends were trimmed by 4 bases and 1 base, with 11 bases remaining between them. The CDR3 here is CASSREGVSYNEQFF. CDR3 nucleotide sequence: TGTGCCAGCTCACGTGAGGGGGTTTCCTACAATGAGCAGTTCTTC.

Ten or more counts support this clonotype. This sequence joins TRBV7-2 and TRBJ2-3; D not certain. CDR1 and CDR2 from the germline V gene are SGHTA and FQGNSA. V was shortened by 3 bases and J by 2 bases, with 12 bases between the two germline ends. The CDR3 has 15 residues. This chain's CDR3 is CASSFAVRLTDTQYF. Here the CDR3 DNA reads TGTGCCAGCAGCTTCGCGGTCAGGCTCACAGATACGCAGTATTTT.

As for this clonotype: A much larger clone sits a single nucleotide away, making a read error possible. The gene calls are TRBV19 and TRBJ2-1; D perhaps matches TRBD1 (5 bases). The germline gives CDR1 LNHDA, CDR2 SQIVND (reference sequence). The CDR3 contains 12 residues. The CDR3 protein is CVSSIGANEQFF. The CDR3 DNA follows: TGTGTCAGTAGTATAGGGGCGAATGAGCAGTTCTTC.

This clonotype was seen many times. The chain combines TRBV5-4 with TRBJ2-5; tentatively, D is TRBD2 (5 bases). The CDR3 contains 14 residues. The V end was cut by 4 bases, the J end by 9 bases, with 19 bases between. Germline V CDR1 and CDR2: SGHNT, YYREEE (reference sequence). CDR3 DNA: TGTGCCAGCAGCCGAAATAGCGAGCCCCGGGCCCAGTACTTC. It specifies CASSRNSEPRAQYF.

This clonotype was observed a few times. The rearrangement uses TRBV19 and TRBJ1-2; unclear D gene. Trimming shortened V by 1 base and J by 1 base, and 7 bases separated the two germline ends. The CDR3 is made up of 14 amino acids. The germline CDR1 and CDR2 sequences are LNHDA and SQIVND (reference sequence). CDR3 in amino acids: CASSIVNNNYGYTF. The DNA for the CDR3 is TGTGCCAGTAGTATAGTAAACAATAACTATGGCTACACCTTC.

Regarding this clonotype: One end of the junction is discordant with germline, which a read error may explain. The chain employs TRBV4-2 and TRBJ1-2; D remains ambiguous. The CDR3 is made up of 16 amino acids. Germline CDR1 and CDR2: LGHNA and YNFKEQ. The CDR3 here is CASSQDLTVPNYGYAF. DNA for the CDR3: TGTGCCAGTAGCCAAGATCTAACAGTTCCCAACTATGGCTACGCCTTC.

This clonotype turned up a few times. The junction shows a germline mismatch at one end, possibly a read error. This chain joins TRBV19 and TRBJ2-3; possibly TRBD2 for D (5 bases). This CDR3 has 14 amino acids. Germline CDR1 reads LNHDA; CDR2 reads SQIVND (reference sequence). The CDR3 sequence: CSSSIGETSDTQYF. The CDR3 DNA sequence: TGTTCCAGTAGTATCGGGGAAACTTCGGATACGCAGTATTTT.

This clonotype turned up a few times. The chain is built from TRBV5-4 and TRBJ2-5; 9 bases map to TRBD1. The CDR3 length is 14 residues. Germline CDR1 is SGHNT and CDR2 is YYREEE (reference sequence). V lost 4 bases and J lost 5; bases outside the gene matches: 6. As DNA, the CDR3 is TGTGCCAGCAGCGCACAGGGGGCGGCGGAGACCCAGTACTTC. As protein: CASSAQGAAETQYF.

This clonotype showed up many times. The CDR3 nucleotides are TGCGCCAGCAGCACCGGACTAAACAATGAGCAGTTCTTC. Amino acid sequence: CASSTGLNNEQFF. The V and J genes are TRBV4-3 and TRBJ2-1, with TRBD2 as a possible D gene (6 bases). The CDR3 runs 13 residues. Trimming left V 5 bases short and J 5 bases short, with 10 bases between. Germline-derived CDR1 and CDR2 are LGHNA and YSLEER.

This chain links TRBV7-8 with TRBJ1-3; possible D gene TRBD1, 6 bases. Germline assignment: CDR1 SGHVS and CDR2 FQNEAQ. This CDR3 is 15 amino acids long. Trimming cost V 7 bases and J 2 bases, with 15 bases left between them. This CDR3 is CASMPGAGAGNTIYF. DNA for the CDR3: TGTGCCAGCATGCCCGGGGCAGGGGCTGGAAACACCATATATTTT.

This clonotype was counted many times. The chain uses TRBV2 and TRBJ1-2; D unclear. The CDR3 is made up of 15 amino acids. Germline V CDR1 and CDR2: SNHLY, FYNNEI. V lost 5 bases and J lost 2, with 15 bases in between. The CDR3 coding sequence is TGTGCCAGCAGTCCTCCTGTGGAGGTGAACTATGGCTACACCTTC. Its translation: CASSPPVEVNYGYTF.

In the case of this clonotype: One base away lies a much larger clone, so this may be a sequencing read error. The V call is TRBV5-1, the J call TRBJ2-2; D call uncertain. CDR1 SGHRS and CDR2 YFSETQ come from the germline V gene. CDR3 length: 14 amino acids. The CDR3 reads CASSLAVSTGQLFF. Here the CDR3 DNA reads TGCGCCAGCAGCTTGGCAGTGAGCACCGGGCAGCTGTTTTTT.

There are many counts of this clonotype. V is TRBV27 and J is TRBJ2-1, with 8 bases identical to TRBD1. V dropped 3 bases and J dropped 6; count of bases not matched to a gene: 4. The germline V gene has CDR1 MNHEY and CDR2 SMNVEV (reference sequence). The CDR3 is made up of 14 amino acids. The CDR3 coding sequence is TGTGCCAGCAGTTTCCCGGACAGGGTCAATGAGCAGTTCTTC. Its protein product is CASSFPDRVNEQFF.

This sequence joins TRBV29-1 and TRBJ2-7; 7 positions match TRBD1. The length of the CDR3 is 12 residues. Germline values: CDR1 SQVTM, CDR2 ANQGSEA. V was pared by 7 bases and J by 7 bases, with 10 bases of the junction left unmatched. The CDR3 protein is CSARTGKGEQYF. In DNA form, the CDR3 reads TGCAGCGCCCGGACAGGCAAGGGGGAGCAGTACTTC.

This clonotype has a count of ten or more. This rearrangement joins TRBV28 to TRBJ1-6; no definite D call. There are 16 residues in the CDR3. The V end was cut by 1 base, the J end by 3 bases, with 10 bases between. Germline lookup yields CDR1 MDHEN and CDR2 SYDVKM. In nucleotides, the CDR3 is TGTGCCAGCAGTTTATTCACCGGGAACTATAATTCACCCCTCCACTTT. It codes for CASSLFTGNYNSPLHF. Using reference TRBV28 and TRBJ1-6 for the parts outside the CDR3, the full variable domain is DVKVTQSSRYLVKRTGEKVFLECVQDMDHENMFWYRQDPGLGLRLIYFSYDVKMKEKGDIPEGYSVSREKKERFSLILESASTNQTSMYLCASSLFTGNYNSPLHFGNGTRLTVT.

In its sample, this clonotype was seen a few times. This sequence joins TRBV9 and TRBJ2-7; D is possibly TRBD2 (6 bases). Germline V gives CDR1 SGDLS, CDR2 YYNGEE. The CDR3 contains 14 residues. V lost 5 bases to trimming and J lost 1 base, with 13 bases between them. The CDR3 DNA follows: TGTGCCAGCAGTCCTAGTGGGGGGTCCTACGAGCAGTACTTC. Residues: CASSPSGGSYEQYF.

The J gene is TRBJ2-5, the V gene TRBV29-1; no clear D. This CDR3 comprises 11 residues. Germline V gives CDR1 SQVTM, CDR2 ANQGSEA. The V and J ends lost 4 bases and 5 bases respectively, with 8 bases between them. The CDR3 DNA is TGCAGCGTTGTGTGGGTGGAGACCCAGTACTTC. As protein: CSVVWVETQYF. Supplemented by reference TRBV29-1 and TRBJ2-5, the full variable domain reads SAVISQKPSRDICQRGTSLTIQCQVDSQVTMMFWYRQQPGQSLTLIATANQGSEATYESGFVIDKFPISRPNLTFSTLTVSNMSPEDSSIYLCSVVWVETQYFGPGTRLLVL.

The chain joins TRBV4-1 to TRBJ1-1; the D is unclear. The CDR3 is 14 amino acids. With 0 bases removed from V and 4 bases from J, the gap between germline ends came to 9 bases. Germline CDR1 reads MGHRA; CDR2 reads YSYEKL. The CDR3 loop is CASSQEAMSTEAFF. The CDR3 DNA reads as TGCGCCAGCAGCCAAGAGGCGATGAGCACTGAAGCTTTCTTT.

This clonotype was seen only a few times. The chain combines TRBV12-3 or TRBV12-4 with TRBJ2-1; D is perhaps TRBD2 (5 bases). This CDR3 is 13 amino acids long. The V end lost 6 bases, the J end lost 5 bases, and 11 bases lay between the germline ends. CDR3 residues: CASSKDWNNEQFF. DNA for the CDR3: TGTGCCAGCAGCAAGGACTGGAACAATGAGCAGTTCTTC.

This clonotype occurred a few times. With a much larger clone just one base away, this may be a read error. This rearrangement joins TRBV6-1 to TRBJ1-2, with TRBD1 matching over 8 bases. V lost 6 bases, J lost 7 bases, and 7 bases stayed unmatched. Germline V gives CDR1 MNHNS, CDR2 SASEGT. CDR3 length: 13 amino acids. CDR3 sequence: CASSRGPAFGYTF. DNA of the CDR3: TGTGCCAGCAGCAGGGGGCCCGCCTTTGGCTACACCTTC.

This clonotype was seen many times. The V gene is TRBV3-1, the J gene TRBJ2-7; D is possibly TRBD2 (5 bases). Germline values: CDR1 LGHDT, CDR2 YNNKEL (reference sequence). V lost 8 bases, J lost 4 bases, and 18 bases lay in between. CDR3 length equals 14 residues. CDR3 in DNA: TGTGCCAGCTCCGCCATCGAGGGAGTGTACGAGCAGTACTTC. It is translated as CASSAIEGVYEQYF.

This clonotype was picked up many times. The V call is TRBV20-1, the J call TRBJ2-1; D is possibly TRBD2 (6 bases). The CDR3 spans 15 residues. With 3 bases removed from V and 9 bases from J, the gap between germline ends came to 21 bases. The germline gives CDR1 DFQATT, CDR2 SNEGSKA (reference sequence). The CDR3 reads CSASSGSPTISEQFF. In DNA form, the CDR3 reads TGCAGTGCTAGTAGCGGATCTCCTACAATTAGTGAGCAGTTCTTC.

This clonotype was counted once. At one end the junction does not follow the germline gene, possibly because of a read error. This sequence joins TRBV12-3 or TRBV12-4 and TRBJ2-7; D not resolved. This CDR3 spans 13 amino acids. The CDR3 DNA follows: TGTGCCGGCAGTTGGGTAGGGTTCGACGAGCAGTACTTC. It is translated as CAGSWVGFDEQYF.